The clone carrying this T cell receptor beta chain has just a few counts. What it binds is unknown. The data originate from a study of T cells after yellow fever vaccination. The study, taken as a whole, reports: Contamination of FACS-sorted repertoires by abundant clonotypes from the bulk population could occur.

Germline loops: CDR1 LGHNA, CDR2 YNFKEQ. This CDR3 contains 14 residues. The V gene lost 1 base and the J gene lost 3 bases, with 10 bases spanning the gap. Universal primer sites and UMIs were introduced during 5'RACE template-switching synthesis of TCR cDNA. TCRdb re-analysed the 5' RACE reads in MiXCR, keeping a single row per CDR3 protein. There are roughly 340,000 distinct CDR3 sequences in the sample; roughly 4.3% occur only once, and roughly 26% lies in the top ten. This TCR came from a man aged 18 to 30 who received the YFV17D yellow fever vaccine. Sequencing used PBMCs, obtained 5 days after the yellow fever booster vaccination. The gene calls are TRBV4-2 and TRBJ2-7; D unresolved. The CDR3 region is CASSQARRDYEQYF. The DNA for the CDR3 is TGTGCCAGCAGCCAAGCCCGAAGGGACTACGAGCAGTACTTC.